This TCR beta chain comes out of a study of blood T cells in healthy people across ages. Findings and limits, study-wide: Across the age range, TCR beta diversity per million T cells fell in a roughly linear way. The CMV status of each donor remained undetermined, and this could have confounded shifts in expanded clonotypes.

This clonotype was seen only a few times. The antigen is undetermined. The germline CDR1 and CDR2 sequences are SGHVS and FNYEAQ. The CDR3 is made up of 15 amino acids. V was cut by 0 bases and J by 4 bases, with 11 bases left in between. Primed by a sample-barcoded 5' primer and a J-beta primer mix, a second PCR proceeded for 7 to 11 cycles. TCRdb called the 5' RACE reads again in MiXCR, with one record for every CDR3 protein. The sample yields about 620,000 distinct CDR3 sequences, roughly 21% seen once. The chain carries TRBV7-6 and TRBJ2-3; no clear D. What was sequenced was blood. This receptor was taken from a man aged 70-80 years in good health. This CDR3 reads CASSLALVVADTQYF. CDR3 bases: TGTGCCAGCAGCTTAGCCCTAGTGGTTGCAGATACGCAGTATTTT.